This record concerns one TCR beta chain sequence. This specimen belongs to a study of technical replicates of blood from several donors. Profiling relied on immunoSEQ multiplex PCR, and the TCRdb table lists in-frame clones only, not all of them. The sample carries about 57,000 clones, 85% to 95% recorded once. This sequence originates from a human donor in good health. Some clones in this sample may be carry-over from other donors' samples. What was sequenced was PBMCs.

The CDR3 DNA follows: TGTGCCAGTAGTATAGATCGCCCGCCGGTTACTGGGGCCAACGTCCTGACTTTC. It encodes CASSIDRPPVTGANVLTF. The chain couples TRBV19 to TRBJ2-6; D is uncertain. The CDR3 has 18 residues. V was cut by 0 bases and J by 2 bases, with 14 bases left in between. The germline V gene encodes CDR1 LNHDA and CDR2 SQIVND (reference sequence).